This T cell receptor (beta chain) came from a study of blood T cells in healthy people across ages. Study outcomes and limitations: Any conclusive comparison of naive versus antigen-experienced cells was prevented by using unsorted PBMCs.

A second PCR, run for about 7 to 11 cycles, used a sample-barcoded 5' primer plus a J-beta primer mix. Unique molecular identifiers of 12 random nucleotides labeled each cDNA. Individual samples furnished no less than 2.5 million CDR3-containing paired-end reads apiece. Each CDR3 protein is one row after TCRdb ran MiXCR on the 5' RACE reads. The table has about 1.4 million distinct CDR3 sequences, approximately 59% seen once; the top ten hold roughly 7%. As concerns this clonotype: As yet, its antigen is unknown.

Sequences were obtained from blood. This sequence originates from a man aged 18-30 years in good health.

Here the CDR3 reads CSARISETQYF. CDR3 in DNA: TGCAGTGCTAGAATTTCCGAGACCCAGTACTTC. V gene TRBV20-1 combines with J gene TRBJ2-5; no reliable D call. The CDR3 runs to 11 residues. CDR1 and CDR2 from the germline V gene are DFQATT and SNEGSKA (reference sequence). Trimming took 2 bases from V and 5 from J, leaving 6 bases between them.